This T cell receptor (beta chain) was found in a study of control samples from healthy donors and cancer patients. Only in-frame clones appear in the TCRdb table, and some are missing; sequencing was by immunoSEQ multiplex PCR. Of 150,000 to 200,000 clones listed, around 90% were seen once; the top ten hold 1.1% to 1.5%. Germline V gives CDR1 KGHDR, CDR2 SFDVKD. J was trimmed by 15 bases and V by 1 base; bases with no gene match: 9. The CDR3 loop spans 14 amino acids. This sequence originates from a woman between 50 and 59 years old in good health. The rearrangement joins TRBV24-1 to TRBJ2-4; 9 nucleotides line up with TRBD2. Sequencing was done on a sample of blood. The CDR3 protein is CATSDLGLAGSMYF. The CDR3 nucleotides read TGTGCCACCAGTGATTTAGGCCTAGCGGGGTCGATGTACTTC.